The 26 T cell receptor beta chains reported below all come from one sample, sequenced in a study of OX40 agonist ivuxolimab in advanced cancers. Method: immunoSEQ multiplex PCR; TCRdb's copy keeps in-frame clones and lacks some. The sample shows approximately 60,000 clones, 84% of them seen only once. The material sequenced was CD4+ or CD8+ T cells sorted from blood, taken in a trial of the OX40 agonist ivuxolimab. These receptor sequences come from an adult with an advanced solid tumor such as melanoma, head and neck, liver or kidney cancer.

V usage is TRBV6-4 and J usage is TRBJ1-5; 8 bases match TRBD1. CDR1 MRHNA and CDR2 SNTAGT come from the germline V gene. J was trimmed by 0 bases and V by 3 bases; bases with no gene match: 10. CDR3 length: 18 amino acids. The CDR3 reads CASSERTGISFSNQPQHF. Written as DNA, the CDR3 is TGTGCCAGCAGTGAGAGGACAGGGATTTCCTTTAGCAATCAGCCCCAGCATTTT.

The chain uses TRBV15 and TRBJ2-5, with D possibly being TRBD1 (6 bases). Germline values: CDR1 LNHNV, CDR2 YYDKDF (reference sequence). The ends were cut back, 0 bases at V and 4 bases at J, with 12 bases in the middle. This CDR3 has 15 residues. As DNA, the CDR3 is TGTGCCACCAGCAGAGATCGAGGCAGGGGAGAGACCCAGTACTTC. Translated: CATSRDRGRGETQYF. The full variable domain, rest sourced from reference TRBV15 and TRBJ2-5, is DAMVIQNPRYQVTQFGKPVTLSCSQTLNHNVMYWYQQKSSQAPKLLFHYYDKDFNNEADTPDNFQSRRPNTSFCFLDIRSPGLGDTAMYLCATSRDRGRGETQYFGPGTRLLVL.

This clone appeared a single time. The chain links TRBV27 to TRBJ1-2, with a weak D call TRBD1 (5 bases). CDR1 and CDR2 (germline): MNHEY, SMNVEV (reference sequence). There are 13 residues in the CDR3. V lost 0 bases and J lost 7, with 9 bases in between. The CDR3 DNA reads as TGTGCCAGCAGTTTATCGGGGCAGGGTGGCTACACCTTC. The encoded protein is CASSLSGQGGYTF.

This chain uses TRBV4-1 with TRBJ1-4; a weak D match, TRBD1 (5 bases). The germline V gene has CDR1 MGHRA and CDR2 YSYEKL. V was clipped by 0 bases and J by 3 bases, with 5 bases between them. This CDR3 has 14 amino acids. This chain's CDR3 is CASSQETANEKLFF. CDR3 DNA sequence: TGCGCCAGCAGCCAAGAGACAGCTAATGAAAAACTGTTTTTT.

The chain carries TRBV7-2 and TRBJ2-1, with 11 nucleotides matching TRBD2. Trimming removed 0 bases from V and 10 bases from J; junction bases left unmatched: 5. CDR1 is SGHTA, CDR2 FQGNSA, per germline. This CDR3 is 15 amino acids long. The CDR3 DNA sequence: TGTGCCAGCAGCTTAGCTAGCGGGGGGGCATTGGAGCAGTTCTTC. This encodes CASSLASGGALEQFF. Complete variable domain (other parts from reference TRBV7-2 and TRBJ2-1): GAGVSQSPSNKVTEKGKDVELRCDPISGHTALYWYRQSLGQGLEFLIYFQGNSAPDKSGLPSDRFSAERTGGSVSTLTIQRTQQEDSAVYLCASSLASGGALEQFFGPGTRLTVL.

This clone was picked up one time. The CDR3, as DNA: TGTGCCAGCAGTTATGCCGGGAATACTATCGAGCAGTACTTC. The encoded protein is CASSYAGNTIEQYF. This chain uses TRBV6-5 with TRBJ2-7; TRBD2 is a possible D gene (5 bases). Germline V gene lookup returns CDR1 MNHEY and CDR2 SVGAGI. The CDR3 is 14 amino acids. The ends were cut back, 3 bases at V and 6 bases at J, with 15 bases in the middle.

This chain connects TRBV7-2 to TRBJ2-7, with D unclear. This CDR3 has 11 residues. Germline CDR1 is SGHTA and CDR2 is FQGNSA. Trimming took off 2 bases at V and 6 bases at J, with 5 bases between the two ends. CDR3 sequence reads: CASSLFGEQYF. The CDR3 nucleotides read TGTGCCAGCAGCTTATTCGGCGAGCAGTACTTC.

CDR3 sequence (DNA): TGCGCCAGCAGCTTGGAATCCCACCCCGTTGGGAATGAGCAGTTCTTC. It encodes CASSLESHPVGNEQFF. The rearrangement uses TRBV5-1 and TRBJ2-1; D gene uncertain. Germline V gene lookup returns CDR1 SGHRS and CDR2 YFSETQ. The CDR3 runs to 16 residues. V lost 0 bases and J lost 7, with 17 bases in between.

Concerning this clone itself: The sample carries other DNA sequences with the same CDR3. The CDR3 region is CSAGEDYGYTF. Written as DNA, the CDR3 is TGCAGTGCTGGGGAGGACTATGGCTACACCTTC. The chain uses TRBV20-1 and TRBJ1-2; D gene uncertain. CDR3 length equals 11 residues. The germline gives CDR1 DFQATT, CDR2 SNEGSKA (reference sequence). Deletions cut 5 bases from V and 3 bases from J, with 7 bases between.

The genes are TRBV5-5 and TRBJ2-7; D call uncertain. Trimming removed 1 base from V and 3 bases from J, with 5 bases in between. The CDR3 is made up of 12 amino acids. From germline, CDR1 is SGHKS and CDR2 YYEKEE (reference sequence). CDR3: CASSLPFYEQYF. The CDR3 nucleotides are TGTGCCAGCAGCTTGCCATTCTACGAGCAGTACTTC.

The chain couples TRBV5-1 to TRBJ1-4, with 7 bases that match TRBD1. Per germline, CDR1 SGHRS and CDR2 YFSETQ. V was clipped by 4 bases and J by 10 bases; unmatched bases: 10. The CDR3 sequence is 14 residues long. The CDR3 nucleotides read TGCGCCAGCAGCCCAGGGGGGACCCAACCAAAACTGTTTTTT. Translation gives CASSPGGTQPKLFF.

Here the CDR3 reads CASSSVGLAGGPGTDTQYF. The CDR3 region has the DNA TGCGCCAGCAGCTCGGTGGGACTAGCGGGAGGGCCGGGCACAGATACGCAGTATTTT. This rearrangement joins TRBV5-1 to TRBJ2-3, with 16 bases that match TRBD2. There are 19 residues in the CDR3. J was trimmed by 1 base and V by 3 bases; bases with no gene match: 8. Germline CDR1 and CDR2: SGHRS and YFSETQ.

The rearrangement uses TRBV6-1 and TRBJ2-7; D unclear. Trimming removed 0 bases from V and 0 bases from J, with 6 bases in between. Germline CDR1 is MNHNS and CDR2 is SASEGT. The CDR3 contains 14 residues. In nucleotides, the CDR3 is TGTGCCAGCAGTGAAGCTACAGCCTCCTACGAGCAGTACTTC. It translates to CASSEATASYEQYF.

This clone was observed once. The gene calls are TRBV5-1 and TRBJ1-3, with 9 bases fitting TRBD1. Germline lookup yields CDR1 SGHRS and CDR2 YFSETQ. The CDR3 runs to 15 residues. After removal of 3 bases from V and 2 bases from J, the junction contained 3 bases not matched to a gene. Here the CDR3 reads CASSSRTGAGNTIYF. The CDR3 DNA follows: TGCGCCAGCAGCTCCCGGACAGGGGCTGGAAACACCATATATTTT.

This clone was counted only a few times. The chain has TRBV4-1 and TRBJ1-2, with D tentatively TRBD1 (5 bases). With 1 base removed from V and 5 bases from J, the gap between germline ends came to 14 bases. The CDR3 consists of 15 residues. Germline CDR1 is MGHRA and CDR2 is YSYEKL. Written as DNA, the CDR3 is TGCGCCAGCAGCCAAGCAACCGGGACCGCTTATGGCTACACCTTC. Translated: CASSQATGTAYGYTF.

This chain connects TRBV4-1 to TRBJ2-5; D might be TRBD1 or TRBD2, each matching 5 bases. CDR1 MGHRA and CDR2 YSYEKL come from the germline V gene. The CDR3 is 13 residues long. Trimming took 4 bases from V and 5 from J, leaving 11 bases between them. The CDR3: CASSRRGSETQYF. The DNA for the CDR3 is TGCGCCAGCAGCCGCCGGGGCTCGGAGACCCAGTACTTC.

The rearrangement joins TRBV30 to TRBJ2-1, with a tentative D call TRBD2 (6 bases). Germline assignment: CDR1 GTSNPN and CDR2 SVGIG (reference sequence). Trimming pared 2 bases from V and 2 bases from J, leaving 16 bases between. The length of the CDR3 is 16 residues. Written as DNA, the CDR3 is TGTGCCTGGAGTCCAACCGGGACTGGGGCCTACAATGAGCAGTTCTTC. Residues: CAWSPTGTGAYNEQFF.

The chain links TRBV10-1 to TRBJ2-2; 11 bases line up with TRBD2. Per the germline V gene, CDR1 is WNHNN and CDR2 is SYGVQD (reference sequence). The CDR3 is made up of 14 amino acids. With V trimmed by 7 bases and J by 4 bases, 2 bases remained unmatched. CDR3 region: CASIGTSGTGELFF. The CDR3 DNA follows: TGCGCCAGCATCGGGACTAGCGGCACCGGGGAGCTGTTTTTT.

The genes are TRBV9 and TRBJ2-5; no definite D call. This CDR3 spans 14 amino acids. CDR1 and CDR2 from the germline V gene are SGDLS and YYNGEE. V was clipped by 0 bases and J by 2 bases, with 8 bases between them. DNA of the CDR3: TGTGCCAGCAGCGTAGATCGAGCGCAAGAGACCCAGTACTTC. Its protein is CASSVDRAQETQYF.

The CDR3 spells CASSQEGTGGNQPQHF. The DNA of the CDR3 is TGCGCCAGCAGCCAAGAAGGGACAGGTGGCAATCAGCCCCAGCATTTT. The chain couples TRBV4-1 to TRBJ1-5; 8 bases fit TRBD1. Germline CDR1 is MGHRA and CDR2 is YSYEKL. This CDR3 spans 16 amino acids. V was clipped by 0 bases and J by 2 bases; unmatched bases: 3.

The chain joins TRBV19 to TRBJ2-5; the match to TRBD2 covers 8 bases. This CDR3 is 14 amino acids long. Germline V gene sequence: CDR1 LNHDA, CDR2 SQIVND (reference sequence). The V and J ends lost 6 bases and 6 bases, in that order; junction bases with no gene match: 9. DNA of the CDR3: TGTGCCAGTAGCCAACTAGCGGATCTCAAGACCCAGTACTTC. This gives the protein CASSQLADLKTQYF.

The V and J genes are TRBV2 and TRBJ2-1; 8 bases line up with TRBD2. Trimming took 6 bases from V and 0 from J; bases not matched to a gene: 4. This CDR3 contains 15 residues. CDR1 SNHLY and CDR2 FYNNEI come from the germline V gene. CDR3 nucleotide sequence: TGTGCCAGCAGGCTACTAGCGGCCTCCTACAATGAGCAGTTCTTC. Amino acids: CASRLLAASYNEQFF.

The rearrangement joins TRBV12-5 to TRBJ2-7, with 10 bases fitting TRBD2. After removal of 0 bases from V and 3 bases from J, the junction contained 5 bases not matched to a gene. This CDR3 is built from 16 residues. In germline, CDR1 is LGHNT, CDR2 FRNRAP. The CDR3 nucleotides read TGTGCTAGTGGTTTGGTAATGGCTAGCGGGAGCTACGAGCAGTACTTC. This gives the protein CASGLVMASGSYEQYF.

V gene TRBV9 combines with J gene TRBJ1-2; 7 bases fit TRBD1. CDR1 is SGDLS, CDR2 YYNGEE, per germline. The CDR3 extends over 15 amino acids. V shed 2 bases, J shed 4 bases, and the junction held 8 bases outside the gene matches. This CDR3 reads CASSVRTSGGYGYTF. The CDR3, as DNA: TGTGCCAGCAGCGTGAGGACATCAGGGGGCTATGGCTACACCTTC.

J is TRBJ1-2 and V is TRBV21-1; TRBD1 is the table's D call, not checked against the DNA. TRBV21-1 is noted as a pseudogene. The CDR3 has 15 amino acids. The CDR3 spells CASSLDRVANYGYTF. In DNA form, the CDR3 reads TGTGCCAGCAGCTTGGACAGGGTGGCTAACTATGGCTACACCTTC.

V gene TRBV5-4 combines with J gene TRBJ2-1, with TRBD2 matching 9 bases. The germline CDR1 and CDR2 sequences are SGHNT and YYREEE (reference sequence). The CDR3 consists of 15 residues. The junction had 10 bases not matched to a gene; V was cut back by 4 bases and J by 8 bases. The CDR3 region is CASSRRASGMDEQFF. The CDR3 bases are TGTGCCAGCAGCCGGAGGGCTAGCGGGATGGATGAGCAGTTCTTC. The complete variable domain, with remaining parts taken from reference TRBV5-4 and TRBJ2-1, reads ETGVTQSPTHLIKTRGQQVTLRCSSQSGHNTVSWYQQALGQGPQFIFQYYREEENGRGNFPPRFSGLQFPNYSSELNVNALELDDSALYLCASSRRASGMDEQFFGPGTRLTVL.